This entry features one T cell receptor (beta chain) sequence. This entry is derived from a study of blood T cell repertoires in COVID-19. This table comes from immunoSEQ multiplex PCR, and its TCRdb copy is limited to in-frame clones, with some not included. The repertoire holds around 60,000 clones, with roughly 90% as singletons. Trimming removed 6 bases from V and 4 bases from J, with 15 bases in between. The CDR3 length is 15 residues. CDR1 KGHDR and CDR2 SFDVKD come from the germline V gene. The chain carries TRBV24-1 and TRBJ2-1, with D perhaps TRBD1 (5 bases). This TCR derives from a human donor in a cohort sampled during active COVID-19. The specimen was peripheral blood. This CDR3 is CATSMGLELYNEQFF. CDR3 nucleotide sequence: TGTGCCACCAGTATGGGGCTCGAGTTATACAATGAGCAGTTCTTC.